This is a list of T cell receptor beta chains from one sample in a study of molecular identifiers for immune sequencing clone quantification. A single record per CDR3 protein comes from TCRdb applying MiXCR to the PCR reads. This sample yields about 640,000 distinct CDR3 sequences, of which 15% to 20% are seen a single time; roughly 0.85% belongs to the top ten. The material sequenced was naive CD8+ T cells from blood, with Jurkat cell RNA spiked in. Receptor source: a human donor in good health. Some libraries in this study had Jurkat cell RNA spiked in. CDR3s include the opening cysteine and the closing phenylalanine or tryptophan. A D gene is named only where the DNA matches it firmly. Some rows have no size entry. The others give once, few or many, or a class for an expanded clone.

CDR3 protein,CDR3 DNA,D gene,clone size,J gene,V gene
CASSLYGQTNQPQHF,TGTGCCAGCAGTTTATACGGACAGACCAATCAGCCCCAGCATTTT,-,many,TRBJ1-5,TRBV28
CASSSGTGGSYSPLHF,TGCGCCAGCAGCTCAGGGACAGGGGGGAGCTACTCACCCCTCCACTTT,TRBD1,many,TRBJ1-6,TRBV5-1
CSVDGWDRVASGAYNEQFF,TGCAGCGTTGATGGATGGGACAGGGTAGCAAGCGGAGCCTACAATGAGCAGTTCTTC,TRBD1,few,TRBJ2-1,TRBV29-1
CASSLYGEWAGTEAFF,TGTGCCAGCAGCTTATATGGGGAGTGGGCTGGGACTGAAGCTTTCTTT,-,many,TRBJ1-1,TRBV7-2
CASTQGLAATDTQYF,TGTGCCAGTACGCAGGGACTAGCGGCCACAGATACGCAGTATTTT,TRBD2,many,TRBJ2-3,TRBV19
CSASTVLGESYEQYF,TGCAGTGCTAGTACTGTTTTGGGGGAGTCCTACGAGCAGTACTTC,-,many,TRBJ2-7,TRBV20-1
CASSQYGANVLTF,TGTGCCAGCAGTCAATATGGGGCCAACGTCCTGACTTTC,-,many,TRBJ2-6,TRBV27
CASSITQSSGYTF,TGTGCCAGTAGTATCACACAGTCCTCCGGCTACACCTTC,-,-,TRBJ1-2,TRBV19
CASKGGGGAYTQYF,TGCGCCAGCAAAGGGGGCGGGGGGGCCTATACGCAGTATTTT,TRBD2,many,TRBJ2-3,TRBV4-1
CASSRYWPSTDTQYF,TGCGCCAGCAGCCGGTATTGGCCGAGCACAGATACGCAGTATTTT,-,many,TRBJ2-3,TRBV4-3
CAISESGAMNTEAFF,TGTGCCATCAGTGAGTCCGGGGCCATGAACACTGAAGCTTTCTTT,-,many,TRBJ1-1,TRBV10-3
CASSLVVDAAEYEQYF,TGTGCCAGCAGCTTAGTGGTGGACGCCGCGGAATACGAGCAGTACTTC,-,-,TRBJ2-7,TRBV11-2
CASGGLETQYF,TGTGCCAGCGGTGGGCTGGAGACCCAGTACTTC,-,many,TRBJ2-5,TRBV27
CASSVLAGFGGETQCF,TGTGCCAGCAGCGTACTGGCAGGCTTTGGAGGGGAGACCCAGTGCTTC,-,-,TRBJ2-5,TRBV9
CACSDDWAGGRLDQPQHF,TGTGCCTGCAGTGACGATTGGGCAGGGGGTAGGTTGGATCAGCCCCAGCATTTT,TRBD1,-,TRBJ1-5,TRBV6-4
CASTSVGPRTDEQFF,TGTGCCAGCACCTCTGTTGGCCCTCGCACCGATGAGCAGTTCTTC,-,-,TRBJ2-1,TRBV7-9
CAWTHRGSEQFF,TGTGCCTGGACCCATAGGGGATCAGAGCAGTTCTTC,-,many,TRBJ2-1,TRBV30
CASSDMGDLLFEQYF,TGTGCCAGCAGCGATATGGGAGACCTCCTATTTGAGCAGTACTTC,-,few,TRBJ2-7,TRBV25-1
CASSPSEWDQETQYF,TGTGCCAGCAGCCCCTCCGAGTGGGACCAAGAGACCCAGTACTTC,-,few,TRBJ2-5,TRBV9
CATSGAGGYEQFF,TGTGCCACCAGTGGTGCGGGAGGGTATGAGCAGTTCTTC,TRBD2,many,TRBJ2-1,TRBV24-1
CSVEVRAEQYF,TGCAGCGTTGAGGTTCGCGCAGAGCAGTACTTC,-,many,TRBJ2-7,TRBV29-1
CASSLLSRGEKLFF,TGTGCCAGCAGTTTACTCAGCAGAGGAGAAAAACTGTTTTTT,-,many,TRBJ1-4,TRBV27
CASSERGGFTDTQYF,TGTGCCAGCAGTGAACGCGGGGGGTTCACAGATACGCAGTATTTT,TRBD2,many,TRBJ2-3,TRBV6-1